This T cell receptor beta chain came from a study of blood T cell repertoires in COVID-19 (TCRdb year 2020). Regarding the research as a whole: Samples covering the acute and convalescent phases of COVID-19 were provided by collaborators in the United States, Italy and Spain. The prospective study material was composed of cDNA or gDNA derived from T cells, B-cell-depleted T cells, or PBMCs. Deeply sampled blood TCRbeta repertoires from subjects exposed to, actively infected with, or recovered from COVID-19 were included in the dataset. The repertoires were released in a freely available public database meant as a resource for research on the immune response to SARS-CoV-2. The samples were drawn from two sources: the first 160 participants of the ongoing ImmuneRACE study, and 1,254 subjects contributed by 6 global collaborators. Sample metadata almost always included a de-identified subject ID, COVID-19 status, age in years and sex. Where available, HLA class I and class II types were obtained from metadata supplied by the sample provider rather than from assay-based typing. General study outcomes and caveats: How much clinical and demographic metadata was included differed by source and by participant, and the metadata was provided uncurated.

The CDR3 goes from the cysteine to the phenylalanine over 14 residues. This entry keeps only the CDR3 DNA: 42 bases, framed from base 1. The germline V gene gives CDR1 as SGHNT and CDR2 as YENEEA. Cut back by 7 bases and 2 bases, the V and J ends lie 13 bases apart. Whole blood was collected in K2EDTA tubes by collaborating institutions according to the institutions' own protocols. For TCRbeta analysis, collaborator samples were shipped as frozen whole blood, as isolated PBMCs, or as DNA extracted from either sample type. With regard to this clone: The target of this receptor is not known. The record has no base qualities; no much larger clone is one base away.

TCRbeta CDR3 regions were amplified from genomic DNA using the immunoSEQ Assay, a bias-controlled multiplex PCR. As for the authors' bioinformatics: Nucleated cell counts per sample were estimated from amplification of reference gene primers within the assay. To quantify the absolute abundance of each unique TCRbeta CDR3 rearrangement, sequence reads were collapsed and filtered. For each sample, productive Simpson clonality was calculated as the square root of Simpson's diversity index across productive rearrangements. The immuneACCESS repertoire file appears here via TCRdb, limited to in-frame rearrangements. These files lack a portion of the clones; in checked studies, under half of the deficit traces to unresolved V genes, and the cause of the others is not known. D and trimming come from the DNA, and the V and J calls and clone size come from that table. Counted in this sample were roughly 26,000 clones; approximately 72% of them appeared once. The top ten clones comprise about 7.3% of the sample.

Sequenced material: peripheral blood. Recombination joined TRBV11-3 with TRBJ2-3; 6 matching bases give a weak D call of TRBD2. This receptor was taken from a man aged 55 to 70 with active or convalescent COVID-19. The DNA reads TGTGCCAGCAACGTATGGGGGGTCACAGATACGCAGTATTTT. This encodes CASNVWGVTDTQYF.